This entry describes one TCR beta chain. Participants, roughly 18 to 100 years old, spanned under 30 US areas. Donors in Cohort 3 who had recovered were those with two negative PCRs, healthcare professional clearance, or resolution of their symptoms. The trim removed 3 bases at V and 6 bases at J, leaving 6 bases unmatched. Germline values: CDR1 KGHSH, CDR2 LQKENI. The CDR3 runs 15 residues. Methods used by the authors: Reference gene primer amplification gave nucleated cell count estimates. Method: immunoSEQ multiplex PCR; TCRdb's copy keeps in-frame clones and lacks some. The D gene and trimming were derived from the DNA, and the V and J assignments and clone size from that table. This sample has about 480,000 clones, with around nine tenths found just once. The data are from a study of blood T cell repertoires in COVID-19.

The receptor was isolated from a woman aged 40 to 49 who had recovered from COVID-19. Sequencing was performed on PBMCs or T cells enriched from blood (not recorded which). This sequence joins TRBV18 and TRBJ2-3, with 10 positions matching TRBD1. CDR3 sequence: CASSPGQGRIDTQYF. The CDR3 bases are TGTGCCAGCTCACCGGGACAGGGGAGAATTGATACGCAGTATTTT.